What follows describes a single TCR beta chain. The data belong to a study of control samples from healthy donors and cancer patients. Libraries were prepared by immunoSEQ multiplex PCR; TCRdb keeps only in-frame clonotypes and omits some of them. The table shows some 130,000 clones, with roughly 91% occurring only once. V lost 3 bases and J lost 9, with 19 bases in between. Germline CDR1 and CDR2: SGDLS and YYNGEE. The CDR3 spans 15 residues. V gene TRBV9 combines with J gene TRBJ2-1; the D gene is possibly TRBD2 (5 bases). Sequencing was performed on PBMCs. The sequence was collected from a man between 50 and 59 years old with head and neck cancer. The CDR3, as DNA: TGTGCCAGCAGCGCCCGGCTAGCAAGGGTCGGTGAGCAGTTCTTC. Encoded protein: CASSARLARVGEQFF.